The 21 T cell receptor beta chains in this list originate from one sample, sequenced in a study of PD-1 blockade in classical Hodgkin lymphoma. Clones were read by immunoSEQ multiplex PCR, and TCRdb kept only the in-frame ones, dropping some. The repertoire holds over 25,000 clones, with 71% as singletons. With no exception, relapse followed autologous stem cell transplantation in all patients, and brentuximab vedotin exposure varied. Material: peripheral blood mononuclear cells (PBMCs), obtained before the second cycle of nivolumab. The receptors here all came from a human donor with classical Hodgkin lymphoma.

This chain joins TRBV30 and TRBJ2-5; D gene uncertain. Trimming cost V 2 bases and J 0 bases, with 16 bases left between them. Germline CDR1 and CDR2: GTSNPN and SVGIG (reference sequence). This CDR3 is 16 amino acids long. The CDR3 sequence: CAWSILGLRYQETQYF. The CDR3, as DNA: TGTGCCTGGAGTATATTGGGGTTAAGATACCAAGAGACCCAGTACTTC.

The chain has TRBV6-5 and TRBJ1-6; D perhaps matches TRBD1 (5 bases). V was pared by 1 base and J by 10 bases, with 11 bases between. CDR1 MNHEY and CDR2 SVGAGI come from the germline V gene. This CDR3 region has 14 residues. CDR3 loop: CASSYFSEGSPLHF. CDR3 bases: TGTGCCAGCAGTTACTTCTCAGAGGGGTCACCCCTCCACTTT.

The rearrangement links TRBV11-3 to TRBJ2-7, with D hard to call. V lost 3 bases, J lost 2 bases, and 11 bases lay in between. Germline V gene data show CDR1 as SGHNT and CDR2 as YENEEA. This CDR3 region has 14 residues. The CDR3: CASSFSGFPYEQYF. The DNA for the CDR3 is TGTGCCAGCAGCTTTTCAGGATTCCCCTACGAGCAGTACTTC.

V is TRBV5-8 and J is TRBJ2-5; 7 positions agree with TRBD1. CDR3 size: 15 residues. The trim removed 2 bases at V and 0 bases at J, leaving 4 bases unmatched. Germline V gene lookup returns CDR1 SGHTS and CDR2 YDEGEE. The CDR3 DNA sequence: TGTGCCAGCAGCTTTGGACAGGACCACCAAGAGACCCAGTACTTC. Translating it yields CASSFGQDHQETQYF.

This clone came up once. Because it lacks the conserved phenylalanine or tryptophan at the end, this CDR3 is likely a read error. No DNA is shown, since the ends of the CDR3 on it are uncertain; the CDR3 is the one TCRdb lists. The J gene is TRBJ1-1, the V gene TRBV6-5. Germline CDR1 MNHEY, CDR2 SVGAGI. The CDR3 numbers 10 amino acids, ends counted. CDR3 amino acids: CASTKARGAH.

The CDR3 region is CASSLRQGSGGSYNSPLHF. CDR3 nucleotides: TGTGCCAGCAGCTTGAGACAGGGTAGCGGGGGGTCCTATAATTCACCCCTCCACTTT. The genes are TRBV7-2 and TRBJ1-6; the match to TRBD1 covers 7 bases. The V and J ends lost 3 bases and 1 base, in that order; junction bases with no gene match: 12. This CDR3 has 19 amino acids. Germline V gene lookup returns CDR1 SGHTA and CDR2 FQGNSA.

The chain carries TRBV11-2 and TRBJ1-2; D possibly corresponds to TRBD1 (6 bases). The CDR3 covers 15 residues. Germline lookup yields CDR1 SGHAT and CDR2 FQNNGV. V dropped 5 bases and J dropped 3 bases, with 16 bases sitting between them. DNA of the CDR3: TGTGCCAGCAGCCGAAACAGGGTTTCCGACTATGGCTACACCTTC. Residues: CASSRNRVSDYGYTF.

The V call is TRBV11-2, the J call TRBJ2-3; perhaps TRBD1 as D (5 bases). Germline V gene data show CDR1 as SGHAT and CDR2 as FQNNGV. The CDR3 consists of 16 residues. Trimming removed 5 bases at V and 0 bases at J, with 15 bases between. In DNA, the CDR3 is TGTGCCAGCAGCCCCACGACAGACCCTAGCACAGATACGCAGTATTTT. As protein: CASSPTTDPSTDTQYF.

The chain uses TRBV5-1 and TRBJ2-1; either TRBD1 or TRBD2 may supply D (5 bases each). Trimming removed 6 bases at V and 2 bases at J, with 15 bases between. Germline CDR1 SGHRS, CDR2 YFSETQ. The CDR3 is made up of 15 amino acids. The CDR3 loop is CASNTGTVAYNEQFF. The CDR3 DNA sequence: TGCGCCAGCAATACCGGGACCGTAGCCTACAATGAGCAGTTCTTC.

In its sample, this clone ranks as medium-sized. Other DNA sequences in the sample encode the same CDR3. The chain carries TRBV9 and TRBJ2-1; D is ambiguous. Germline V gene lookup returns CDR1 SGDLS and CDR2 YYNGEE. The CDR3 runs to 14 residues. V lost 4 bases and J 2 bases, leaving 10 bases between the germline ends. The DNA for the CDR3 is TGTGCCAGCAGCCTGCTGGGGACCTACAATGAGCAGTTCTTC. The encoded protein is CASSLLGTYNEQFF.

This chain links TRBV9 with TRBJ2-5; the D gene is possibly TRBD2 (5 bases). Germline V gene data show CDR1 as SGDLS and CDR2 as YYNGEE. V gave up 4 bases and J gave up 1 base, with 14 bases separating them. This CDR3 contains 15 residues. CDR3 DNA sequence: TGTGCCAGCAGCAGGAGTTATGGGAGCCAAGAGACCCAGTACTTC. The encoded protein is CASSRSYGSQETQYF.

This chain uses TRBV5-6 with TRBJ2-7; D is possibly TRBD1 (6 bases). The V gene lost 0 bases and the J gene lost 5 bases, with 9 bases spanning the gap. The CDR3 totals 13 residues. Looked up from germline, CDR1 is SGHDT and CDR2 is YYEEEE. The CDR3 protein is CASSLVGAHEQYF. CDR3 nucleotides: TGTGCCAGCAGCTTGGTGGGGGCCCACGAGCAGTACTTC.

Turning to this clone: A junction boundary mismatches the germline segment, possibly from a read error. The chain links TRBV7-9 to TRBJ2-7; unclear D gene. The CDR3 loop spans 13 amino acids. Germline lookup yields CDR1 SEHNR and CDR2 FQNEAQ (reference sequence). In DNA, the CDR3 is TGTGCCAGCAGCCCCCAGCGTGGGTACGAGCAGTGCTTC. Translated: CASSPQRGYEQCF.

The genes are TRBV5-6 and TRBJ2-3, with D maybe TRBD2 (6 bases). V lost 4 bases and J lost 1, with 13 bases in between. Germline assignment: CDR1 SGHDT and CDR2 YYEEEE. The CDR3 extends over 15 amino acids. CDR3 loop: CASSLGGGGTDTQYF. CDR3 bases: TGTGCCAGCAGCCTGGGCGGCGGGGGCACAGATACGCAGTATTTT.

The chain has TRBV2 and TRBJ2-1; possibly TRBD1 for D (6 bases). CDR3 length: 12 residues. Trimming removed 6 bases at V and 8 bases at J, with 11 bases between. Germline V gene sequence: CDR1 SNHLY, CDR2 FYNNEI. The CDR3 coding sequence is TGTGCCAGCAGACAGGGCAGGGATGAGCAGTTCTTC. The encoded protein is CASRQGRDEQFF.

J is TRBJ1-2 and V is TRBV15, with 7 nucleotides matching TRBD1. Germline loops: CDR1 LNHNV, CDR2 YYDKDF (reference sequence). The CDR3 consists of 13 residues. After removal of 5 bases from V and 4 bases from J, the junction contained 4 bases not matched to a gene. CDR3 sequence (DNA): TGTGCCACCAGCGGGACAGAGAGCTATGGCTACACCTTC. As protein: CATSGTESYGYTF.

This sequence joins TRBV19 and TRBJ2-3; the D call may be TRBD1 or TRBD2 (5 bases each). The V gene lost 6 bases and the J gene lost 0 bases, with 16 bases spanning the gap. There are 16 residues in the CDR3. Per germline, CDR1 LNHDA and CDR2 SQIVND (reference sequence). The chain's CDR3 is CASSPGTSISTDTQYF. Written as DNA, the CDR3 is TGTGCCAGTAGCCCTGGGACCTCAATAAGCACAGATACGCAGTATTTT.

The chain employs TRBV19 and TRBJ1-5; 7 bases are shared with TRBD1. J lost 0 bases, V lost 7 bases, and 6 bases had no gene match. The CDR3 length is 15 residues. Per germline, CDR1 LNHDA and CDR2 SQIVND (reference sequence). The CDR3 loop is CASKGTEYSNQPQHF. In DNA, the CDR3 is TGTGCCAGTAAAGGGACAGAATATAGCAATCAGCCCCAGCATTTT.

V and J are TRBV18 and TRBJ2-7, with D hard to call. This CDR3 region has 15 residues. With 1 base removed from V and 3 bases from J, the gap between germline ends came to 13 bases. CDR1 is KGHSH, CDR2 LQKENI, per germline. This CDR3 reads CASSPRDTTYYEQYF. CDR3 sequence (DNA): TGTGCCAGCTCACCACGTGACACTACCTACTACGAGCAGTACTTC.

This rearrangement joins TRBV5-5 to TRBJ1-4; D uncertain. The V gene lost 7 bases and the J gene lost 0 bases, with 4 bases spanning the gap. There are 12 residues in the CDR3. CDR1 SGHKS and CDR2 YYEKEE come from the germline V gene (reference sequence). The CDR3 is CASRATNEKLFF. Here the CDR3 DNA reads TGTGCCAGCCGTGCAACTAATGAAAAACTGTTTTTT.

The sample holds a few counts of this clone. The chain couples TRBV7-9 to TRBJ1-1; the D gene is possibly TRBD1 (6 bases). Germline assignment: CDR1 SEHNR and CDR2 FQNEAQ (reference sequence). The CDR3 runs to 16 residues. The V gene lost 5 bases and the J gene lost 0 bases, with 16 bases spanning the gap. CDR3 residues: CASSRPGGGLNTEAFF. The CDR3 DNA reads TGTGCCAGCAGCCGACCCGGGGGGGGCCTGAACACTGAAGCTTTCTTT. Full variable domain (rest looked up from reference TRBV7-9 and TRBJ1-1): DTGVSQNPRHKITKRGQNVTFRCDPISEHNRLYWYRQTLGQGPEFLTYFQNEAQLEKSRLLSDRFSAERPKGSFSTLEIQRTEQGDSAMYLCASSRPGGGLNTEAFFGQGTRLTVV.